Below, 17 T cell receptor beta chains from the same sample are listed, as sequenced in a study of T cells in lung cancer brain metastases. Sequencing was performed with immunoSEQ multiplex PCR; in TCRdb, only in-frame clones are kept and a portion is missing. The data hold roughly 4,400 clones, with roughly 87% observed a single time. Sequencing was carried out using tumor tissue from the primary lung tumor. These receptors came from a woman aged 45-59 years with non-small cell lung cancer.

CDR3 residues: CSVENLAGETQYF. The CDR3, as DNA: TGCAGCGTTGAAAACCTAGCGGGGGAGACCCAGTACTTC. The rearrangement joins TRBV29-1 to TRBJ2-5; 9 nucleotides align to TRBD2. Trimming removed 2 bases from V and 5 bases from J; junction bases left unmatched: 3. This CDR3 comprises 13 residues. Germline V gene sequence: CDR1 SQVTM, CDR2 ANQGSEA.

This clone occurred a few times. The V call is TRBV19, the J call TRBJ2-3; no clear D. Germline CDR1 is LNHDA and CDR2 is SQIVND (reference sequence). The CDR3 is 15 amino acids. The V end lost 5 bases, the J end lost 1 base, and 13 bases lay between the germline ends. The CDR3 loop reads CASSVRRWGTDTQYF. The CDR3 DNA reads as TGTGCCAGTAGTGTCCGGAGATGGGGCACAGATACGCAGTATTTT.

This chain uses TRBV7-8 with TRBJ1-2; tentatively, D is TRBD1 (6 bases). The V end was cut by 1 base, the J end by 7 bases, with 13 bases between. The CDR3 is 14 residues long. Germline CDR1 is SGHVS and CDR2 is FQNEAQ. CDR3 sequence reads: CASSLVNREGGYTF. The CDR3, as DNA: TGTGCCAGCAGCTTAGTTAACAGGGAGGGTGGCTACACCTTC.

The rearrangement uses TRBV18 and TRBJ1-1; maybe TRBD1 (6 bases). V shed 4 bases and J shed 3 bases, with 6 bases lying between them. Germline assignment: CDR1 KGHSH and CDR2 LQKENI. The CDR3 is 12 amino acids. Here the CDR3 DNA reads TGTGCCAGCTCACAGGGGGACACTGAAGCTTTCTTT. Residues: CASSQGDTEAFF.

V gene TRBV21-1 combines with J gene TRBJ1-5; the D segment call TRBD1 is taken from the table without a DNA check. TRBV21-1 is an annotated pseudogene. The CDR3 is 16 amino acids. The CDR3 DNA is TGTGCCAGCAGCAAAGGGGGAACAGGTCGCAATCAGCCCCAGCATTTT. Its translation: CASSKGGTGRNQPQHF.

The chain employs TRBV19 and TRBJ1-2, with TRBD1 identical over 11 bases. Germline trimming cut 5 bases from V and 8 bases from J; bases unmatched to any gene: 19. The germline gives CDR1 LNHDA, CDR2 SQIVND (reference sequence). The CDR3 is 18 residues long. CDR3 bases: TGTGCCAGTAGTCCCCAAGCCGGGACAGGGGGAGGGTGGTGGGGCTACACCTTC. The encoded protein is CASSPQAGTGGGWWGYTF. The full variable domain, rest sourced from reference TRBV19 and TRBJ1-2, is DGGITQSPKYLFRKEGQNVTLSCEQNLNHDAMYWYRQDPGQGLRLIYYSQIVNDFQKGDIAEGYSVSREKKESFPLTVTSAQKNPTAFYLCASSPQAGTGGGWWGYTFGSGTRLTVV.

The chain recombines TRBV5-1 with TRBJ1-4; the D gene is possibly TRBD1 (5 bases). The CDR3 extends over 15 amino acids. Germline-derived CDR1 and CDR2 are SGHRS and YFSETQ. The germline V and J ends were trimmed by 6 bases and 5 bases, with 17 bases remaining between them. The CDR3 DNA sequence: TGCGCCAGCACCGAATCATCACAGGCAAATGAAAAACTGTTTTTT. Translated, it gives CASTESSQANEKLFF. Variable domain in full (rest from reference TRBV5-1 and TRBJ1-4): KAGVTQTPRYLIKTRGQQVTLSCSPISGHRSVSWYQQTPGQGLQFLFEYFSETQRNKGNFPGRFSGRQFSNSRSEMNVSTLELGDSALYLCASTESSQANEKLFFGSGTQLSVL.

This clone was seen a few times. The chain couples TRBV11-3 to TRBJ1-2; 7 bases are shared with TRBD1. The CDR3 contains 16 residues. Per germline, CDR1 SGHNT and CDR2 YENEEA. V shed 5 bases and J 0 bases; nucleotides not matched to a gene: 9. The CDR3 bases are TGTGCCAGCAGCGCGGGGGCAGGGGGAGCTAACTATGGCTACACCTTC. Translated, it gives CASSAGAGGANYGYTF.

V is TRBV19 and J is TRBJ2-3; D gene unclear. Germline lookup yields CDR1 LNHDA and CDR2 SQIVND (reference sequence). Trimming left V 0 bases short and J 2 bases short, with 3 bases between. This CDR3 comprises 13 residues. CDR3 DNA: TGTGCCAGTAGTATAGACTACACAGATACGCAGTATTTT. Its protein is CASSIDYTDTQYF.

In its sample, this clone was seen once. V is TRBV5-6 and J is TRBJ2-4; no clear D. The CDR3 is 14 residues long. The germline gives CDR1 SGHDT, CDR2 YYEEEE. V gave up 4 bases and J gave up 0 bases, with 8 bases separating them. The CDR3 is CASSRLEAKNIQYF. CDR3 sequence (DNA): TGTGCCAGCAGCCGACTGGAAGCCAAAAACATTCAGTACTTC.

This clone occurred once. The gene calls are TRBV7-9 and TRBJ2-1; 9 bases align to TRBD2. This CDR3 has 16 residues. V dropped 0 bases and J dropped 5; count of bases not matched to a gene: 5. Germline V gene lookup returns CDR1 SEHNR and CDR2 FQNEAQ (reference sequence). The CDR3 DNA reads TGTGCCAGCAGCTTAGCGGGATTAGCGGGAGACAATGAGCAGTTCTTC. Translated, it gives CASSLAGLAGDNEQFF.

CDR3 protein: CASSFQGAKNIQYF. The DNA of the CDR3 is TGTGCCAGCAGCTTCCAGGGAGCCAAAAACATTCAGTACTTC. The chain has TRBV11-2 and TRBJ2-4; D is perhaps TRBD1 (5 bases). The CDR3 totals 14 residues. Trimming took off 3 bases at V and 0 bases at J, with 6 bases between the two ends. Germline V gives CDR1 SGHAT, CDR2 FQNNGV.

This rearrangement joins TRBV30 to TRBJ1-3, with D possibly being TRBD1 (5 bases). V lost 0 bases and J lost 3, with 15 bases in between. Germline V gene sequence: CDR1 GTSNPN, CDR2 SVGIG (reference sequence). This CDR3 spans 16 amino acids. This CDR3 is CAWSVELIGGGNTIYF. CDR3 coding DNA: TGTGCCTGGAGTGTAGAACTTATCGGGGGTGGAAACACCATATATTTT.

This chain connects TRBV18 to TRBJ2-1; 10 bases fit TRBD1. Germline-derived CDR1 and CDR2 are KGHSH and LQKENI. This CDR3 is 16 amino acids long. V was pared by 3 bases and J by 7 bases, with 9 bases of the junction left unmatched. The CDR3 region is CASSPNPGQGLNEQFF. The CDR3 nucleotides read TGTGCCAGCTCACCCAATCCGGGACAGGGGTTGAATGAGCAGTTCTTC.

CDR3 in amino acids: CASSEDERGSGRETQYF. The CDR3 DNA sequence: TGTGCCAGCAGTGAAGACGAGAGGGGCTCGGGGCGGGAGACCCAGTACTTC. This sequence joins TRBV6-1 and TRBJ2-5, with D perhaps matching TRBD1 or TRBD2 (5 bases each). Germline V lookup: CDR1 MNHNS, CDR2 SASEGT. The germline V and J ends were trimmed by 1 base and 5 bases, with 20 bases remaining between them. The CDR3 covers 17 residues.

In its sample, this clone was seen a few times. V and J are TRBV7-9 and TRBJ2-2; 8 nucleotides match TRBD2. Germline values: CDR1 SEHNR, CDR2 FQNEAQ (reference sequence). There are 15 residues in the CDR3. V lost 8 bases, J lost 0 bases, and 5 bases stayed unmatched. CDR3 coding DNA: TGTGCCAGCCCCGGGAGGGGGGCGAACACCGGGGAGCTGTTTTTT. Its protein product is CASPGRGANTGELFF.

J is TRBJ1-4 and V is TRBV4-1; no clear D. CDR3 length: 16 amino acids. CDR1 is MGHRA and CDR2 is YSYEKL in the germline V gene. Trimming removed 1 base from V and 5 bases from J, with 14 bases in between. This CDR3 is CASSQAPQFINEKLFF. CDR3 coding DNA: TGCGCCAGCAGCCAAGCCCCCCAGTTTATAAATGAAAAACTGTTTTTT.